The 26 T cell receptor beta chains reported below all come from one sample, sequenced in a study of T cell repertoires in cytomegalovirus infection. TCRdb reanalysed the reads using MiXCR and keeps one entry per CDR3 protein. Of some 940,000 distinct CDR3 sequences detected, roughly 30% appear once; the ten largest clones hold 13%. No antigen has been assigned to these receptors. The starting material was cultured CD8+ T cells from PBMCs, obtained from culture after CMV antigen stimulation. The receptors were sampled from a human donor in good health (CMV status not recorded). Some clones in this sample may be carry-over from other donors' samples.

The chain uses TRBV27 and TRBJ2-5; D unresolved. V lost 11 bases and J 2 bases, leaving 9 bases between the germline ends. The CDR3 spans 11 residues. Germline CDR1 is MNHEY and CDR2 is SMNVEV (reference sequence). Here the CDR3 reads CAYSLQETQYF. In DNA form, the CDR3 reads TGTGCCTACAGTTTACAAGAGACCCAGTACTTC.

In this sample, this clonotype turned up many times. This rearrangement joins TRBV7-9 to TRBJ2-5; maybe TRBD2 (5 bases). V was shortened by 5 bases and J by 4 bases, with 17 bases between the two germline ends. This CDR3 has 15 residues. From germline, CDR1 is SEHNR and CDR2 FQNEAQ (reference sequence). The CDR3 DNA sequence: TGTGCCAGCAGCATACCCGGGATCCTTGGAGAGACCCAGTACTTC. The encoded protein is CASSIPGILGETQYF.

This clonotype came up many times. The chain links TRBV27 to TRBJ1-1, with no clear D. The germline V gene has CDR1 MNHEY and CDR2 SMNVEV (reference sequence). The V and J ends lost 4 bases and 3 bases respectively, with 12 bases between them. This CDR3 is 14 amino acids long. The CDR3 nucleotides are TGTGCCAGCAGTTCTGACCCCTGGGACACTGAAGCTTTCTTT. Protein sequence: CASSSDPWDTEAFF.

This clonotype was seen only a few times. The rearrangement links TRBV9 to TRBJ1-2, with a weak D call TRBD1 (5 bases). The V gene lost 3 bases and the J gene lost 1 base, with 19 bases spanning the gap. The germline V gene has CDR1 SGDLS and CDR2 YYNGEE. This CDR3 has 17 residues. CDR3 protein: CASSGSGDGEGNYGYTF. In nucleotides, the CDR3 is TGTGCCAGCAGCGGCTCCGGGGACGGGGAAGGTAACTATGGCTACACCTTC. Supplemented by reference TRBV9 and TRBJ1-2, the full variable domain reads DSGVTQTPKHLITATGQRVTLRCSPRSGDLSVYWYQQSLDQGLQFLIQYYNGEERAKGNILERFSAQQFPDLHSELNLSSLELGDSALYFCASSGSGDGEGNYGYTFGSGTRLTVV.

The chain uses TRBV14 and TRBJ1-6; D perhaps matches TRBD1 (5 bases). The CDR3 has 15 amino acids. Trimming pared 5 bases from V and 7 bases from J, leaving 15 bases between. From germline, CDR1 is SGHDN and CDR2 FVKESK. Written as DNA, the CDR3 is TGTGCCAGCAGCGTCCGGGGGACGAGGAATTCACCCCTCCACTTT. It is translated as CASSVRGTRNSPLHF.

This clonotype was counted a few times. This chain's CDR3 is CASMGVETQYF. In DNA, the CDR3 is TGTGCCAGCATGGGCGTAGAGACCCAGTACTTC. V gene TRBV6-1 combines with J gene TRBJ2-5; D gene ambiguous. This CDR3 contains 11 residues. Germline CDR1 and CDR2: MNHNS and SASEGT. The ends were cut back, 7 bases at V and 4 bases at J, with 7 bases in the middle.

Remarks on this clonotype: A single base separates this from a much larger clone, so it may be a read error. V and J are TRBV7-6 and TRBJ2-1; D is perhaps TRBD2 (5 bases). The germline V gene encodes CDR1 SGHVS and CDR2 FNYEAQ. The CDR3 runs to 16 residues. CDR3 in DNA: TGTGTCAGCAGCTTGGGGAGCCGGGGTCCCTACAATGAGCAGTTCTTC. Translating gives CVSSLGSRGPYNEQFF. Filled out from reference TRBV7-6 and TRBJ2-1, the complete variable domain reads GAGVSQSPRYKVTKRGQDVALRCDPISGHVSLYWYRQALGQGPEFLTYFNYEAQQDKSGLPNDRFSAERPEGSISTLTIQRTEQRDSAMYRCVSSLGSRGPYNEQFFGPGTRLTVL.

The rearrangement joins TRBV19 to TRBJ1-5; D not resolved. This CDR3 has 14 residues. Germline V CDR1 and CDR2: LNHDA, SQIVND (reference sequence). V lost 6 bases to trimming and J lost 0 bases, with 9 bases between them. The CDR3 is CASSRLGSNQPQHF. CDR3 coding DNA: TGTGCCAGTAGCCGCTTGGGTAGCAATCAGCCCCAGCATTTT.

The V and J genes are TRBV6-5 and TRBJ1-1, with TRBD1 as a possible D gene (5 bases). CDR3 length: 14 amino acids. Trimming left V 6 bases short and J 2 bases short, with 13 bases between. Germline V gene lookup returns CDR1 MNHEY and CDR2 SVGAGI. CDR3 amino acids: CASRDDSYNTEAFF. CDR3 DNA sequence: TGTGCCAGCAGAGACGACAGCTATAACACTGAAGCTTTCTTT.

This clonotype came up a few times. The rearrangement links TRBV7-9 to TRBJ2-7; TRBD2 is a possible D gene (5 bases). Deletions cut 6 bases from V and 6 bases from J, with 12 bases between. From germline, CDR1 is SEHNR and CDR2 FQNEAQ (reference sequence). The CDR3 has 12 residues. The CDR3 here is CASRRGSGEQYF. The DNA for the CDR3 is TGTGCCAGCAGACGAGGGAGTGGCGAGCAGTACTTC.

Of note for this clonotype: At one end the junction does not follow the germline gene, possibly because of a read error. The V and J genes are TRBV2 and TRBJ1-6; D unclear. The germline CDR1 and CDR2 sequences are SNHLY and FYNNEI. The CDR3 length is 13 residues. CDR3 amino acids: CVSREVDNSPLHF. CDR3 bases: TGTGTCAGCCGGGAGGTCGATAATTCACCCCTCCACTTT.

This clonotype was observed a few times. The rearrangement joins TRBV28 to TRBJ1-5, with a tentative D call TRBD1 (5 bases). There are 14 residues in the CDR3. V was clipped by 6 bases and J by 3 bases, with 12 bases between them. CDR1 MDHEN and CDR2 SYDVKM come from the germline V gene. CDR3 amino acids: CASSRLGANQPQHF. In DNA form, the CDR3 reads TGTGCCAGCAGCCGCTTAGGGGCCAATCAGCCCCAGCATTTT.

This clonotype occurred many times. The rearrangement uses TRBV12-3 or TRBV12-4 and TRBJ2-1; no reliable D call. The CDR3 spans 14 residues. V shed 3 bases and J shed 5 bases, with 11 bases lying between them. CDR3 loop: CASSFLGSNNEQFF. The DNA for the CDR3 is TGTGCCAGCAGTTTTCTGGGGTCGAACAATGAGCAGTTCTTC.

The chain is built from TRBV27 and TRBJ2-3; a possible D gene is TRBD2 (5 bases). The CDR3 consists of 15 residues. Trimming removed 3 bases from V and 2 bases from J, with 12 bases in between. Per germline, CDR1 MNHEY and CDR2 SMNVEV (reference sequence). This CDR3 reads CASSLDSVYTDTQYF. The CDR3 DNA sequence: TGTGCCAGCAGTTTGGATAGCGTTTACACAGATACGCAGTATTTT.

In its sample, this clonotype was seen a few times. CDR3 amino acids: CASSSSGTNQPQHF. The CDR3, as DNA: TGTGCCAGCAGTTCCTCAGGGACTAATCAGCCCCAGCATTTT. The chain links TRBV12-3 or TRBV12-4 to TRBJ1-5, with D maybe TRBD1 (5 bases). The V and J ends lost 4 bases and 4 bases respectively, with 11 bases between them. The CDR3 runs 14 residues.

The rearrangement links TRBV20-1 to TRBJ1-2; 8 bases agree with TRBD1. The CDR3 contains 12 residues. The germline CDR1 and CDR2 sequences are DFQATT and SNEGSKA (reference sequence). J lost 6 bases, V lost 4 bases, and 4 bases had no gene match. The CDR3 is CSATGGENGYTF. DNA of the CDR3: TGCAGTGCTACAGGGGGCGAGAATGGCTACACCTTC.

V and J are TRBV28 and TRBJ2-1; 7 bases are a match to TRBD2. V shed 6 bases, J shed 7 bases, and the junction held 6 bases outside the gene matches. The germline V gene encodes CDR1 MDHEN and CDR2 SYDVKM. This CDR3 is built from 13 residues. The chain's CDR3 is CASRGGFRNEQFF. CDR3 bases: TGTGCCAGCAGGGGGGGGTTCCGGAATGAGCAGTTCTTC.

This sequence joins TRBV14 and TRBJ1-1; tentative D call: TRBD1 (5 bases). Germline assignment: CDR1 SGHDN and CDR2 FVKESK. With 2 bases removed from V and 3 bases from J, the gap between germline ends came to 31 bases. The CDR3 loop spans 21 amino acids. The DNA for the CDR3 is TGTGCCAGCAGCCAACCCACGTGGGCTCCAGGGAAGGATTGGAGATACACTGAAGCTTTCTTT. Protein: CASSQPTWAPGKDWRYTEAFF.

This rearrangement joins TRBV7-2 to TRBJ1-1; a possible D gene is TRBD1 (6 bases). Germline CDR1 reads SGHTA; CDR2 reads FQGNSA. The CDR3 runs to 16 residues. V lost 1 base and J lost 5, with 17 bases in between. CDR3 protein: CASSLGRGGGRTEAFF. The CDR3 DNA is TGTGCCAGCAGCTTAGGTAGGGGGGGGGGCAGGACTGAAGCTTTCTTT.

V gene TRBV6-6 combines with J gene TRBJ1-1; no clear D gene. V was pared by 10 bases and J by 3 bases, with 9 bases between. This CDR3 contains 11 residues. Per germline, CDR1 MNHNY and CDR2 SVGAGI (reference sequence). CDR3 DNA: TGTGCCAACCATACAGACACTGAAGCTTTCTTT. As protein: CANHTDTEAFF.

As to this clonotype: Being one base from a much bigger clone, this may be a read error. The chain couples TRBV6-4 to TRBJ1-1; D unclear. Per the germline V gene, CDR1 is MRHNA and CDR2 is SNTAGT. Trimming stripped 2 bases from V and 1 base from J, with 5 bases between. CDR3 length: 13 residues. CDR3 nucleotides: TGTGCCAGCAGTGACGAGGGGAACACTGAAGCTTTCTTT. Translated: CASSDEGNTEAFF.

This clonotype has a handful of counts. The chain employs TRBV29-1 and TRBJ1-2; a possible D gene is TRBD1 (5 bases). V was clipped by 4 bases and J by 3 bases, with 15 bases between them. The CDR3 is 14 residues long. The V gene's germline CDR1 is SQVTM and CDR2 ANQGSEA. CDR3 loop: CSVGSTANYYGYTF. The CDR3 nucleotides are TGCAGCGTTGGTTCGACAGCGAATTACTATGGCTACACCTTC.

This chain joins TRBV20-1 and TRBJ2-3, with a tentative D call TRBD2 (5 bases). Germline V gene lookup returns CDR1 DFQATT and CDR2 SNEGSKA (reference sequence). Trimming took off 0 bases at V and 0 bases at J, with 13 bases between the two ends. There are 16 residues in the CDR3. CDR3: CSARDLFRTSTDTQYF. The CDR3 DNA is TGCAGTGCTAGAGATCTCTTCAGGACTAGCACAGATACGCAGTATTTT.

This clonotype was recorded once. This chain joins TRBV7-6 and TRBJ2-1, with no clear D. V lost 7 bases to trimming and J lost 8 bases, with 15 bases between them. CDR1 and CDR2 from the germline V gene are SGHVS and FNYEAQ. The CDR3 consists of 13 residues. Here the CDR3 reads CASTADPEYEQFF. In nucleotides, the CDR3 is TGTGCCAGCACCGCCGACCCGGAGTATGAGCAGTTCTTC.

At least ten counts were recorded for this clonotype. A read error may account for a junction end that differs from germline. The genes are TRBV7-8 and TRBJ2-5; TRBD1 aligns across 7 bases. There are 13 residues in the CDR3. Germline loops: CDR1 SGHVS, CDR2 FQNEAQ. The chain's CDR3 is CASSLDRAKTQYF. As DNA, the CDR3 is TGCGCCAGCAGCTTAGACAGGGCGAAGACCCAGTACTTC.

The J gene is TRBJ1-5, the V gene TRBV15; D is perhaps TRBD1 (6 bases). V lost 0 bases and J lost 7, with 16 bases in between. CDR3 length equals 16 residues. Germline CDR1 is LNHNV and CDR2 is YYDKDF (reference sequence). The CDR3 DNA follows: TGTGCCACCAGCAGAGAGGGCAGGGGAAAGGTCCAGCCCCAGCATTTT. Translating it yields CATSREGRGKVQPQHF.